One TCR beta chain is described in this entry. The source of the sample is a study of blood T cell repertoires in COVID-19. Study information: Samples representing acute and convalescent COVID-19 were sourced from the United States, Italy and Spain. Sources were T cells, B-cell-depleted T cells, or PBMCs; the material itself was cDNA or gDNA.

V lost 3 bases to trimming and J lost 3 bases; unmatched junction nucleotides: 20. Looked up from germline, CDR1 is SNHLY and CDR2 is FYNNEI. The CDR3 loop spans 21 amino acids. How the authors handled the data: Estimation of nucleated cell counts relied on the amplification of reference gene primers. The table came from immunoSEQ multiplex PCR; TCRdb's copy has only in-frame clones and leaves some out. Clonal size and the V and J genes are those of that table, whereas D and trimming came from the DNA. Seen here are about 320,000 clones, 75% to 85% observed once, and the top ten hold just over 7%. The V gene is TRBV2, the J gene TRBJ2-1; 10 bases align to TRBD2. The sequenced sample was peripheral blood. This sequence originates from a human donor in a cohort sampled during active COVID-19. For the CDR3, the DNA is TGTGCCAGCAGTGACATCTCTAGGCTAGCGGGGGTACGGTTGGACTACAATGAGCAGTTCTTC. Its protein is CASSDISRLAGVRLDYNEQFF.